This T cell receptor beta chain was sequenced during a study of T cell responses to AZD1222 COVID-19 vaccine. In regard to this clone: Its cognate antigen is unknown.

This CDR3 is built from 13 residues. Germline CDR1 and CDR2: SQVTM and ANQGSEA. Germline trimming cut 3 bases from V and 5 bases from J; bases unmatched to any gene: 4. Points from the study as a whole: Two AZD1222 administrations were followed by greater Spike-specific TCR breadth and depth.

The data were produced by immunoSEQ multiplex PCR, yet TCRdb's version contains in-frame clones alone and is incomplete. The data contain 60,000 to 85,000 clones, approximately 90% of them singletons. The sample consisted of peripheral blood, taken 28 days after the second dose of the MenACWY control vaccine. This receptor was obtained from an adult who received the MenACWY meningococcal vaccine as a control. The chain combines TRBV29-1 with TRBJ2-5; 9 bases are shared with TRBD1. This CDR3 reads CSVDTGGSETQYF. CDR3 DNA sequence: TGCAGCGTTGATACAGGGGGCAGCGAGACCCAGTACTTC. Full variable domain (missing parts from reference TRBV29-1 and TRBJ2-5): SAVISQKPSRDICQRGTSLTIQCQVDSQVTMMFWYRQQPGQSLTLIATANQGSEATYESGFVIDKFPISRPNLTFSTLTVSNMSPEDSSIYLCSVDTGGSETQYFGPGTRLLVL.